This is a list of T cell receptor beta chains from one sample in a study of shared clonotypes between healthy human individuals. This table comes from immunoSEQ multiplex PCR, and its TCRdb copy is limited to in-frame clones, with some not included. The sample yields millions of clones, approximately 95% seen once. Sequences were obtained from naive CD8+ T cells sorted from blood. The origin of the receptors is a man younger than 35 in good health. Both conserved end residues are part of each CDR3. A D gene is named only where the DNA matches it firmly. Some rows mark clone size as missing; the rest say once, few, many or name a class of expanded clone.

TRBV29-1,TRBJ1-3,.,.,CSVQFGAGREGRNTIYF,TGCAGCGTCCAATTCGGCGCAGGGAGAGAGGGGAGAAACACCATATATTTT
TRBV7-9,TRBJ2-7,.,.,CASSSLQGYEQYF,TGTGCCAGCAGCTCCCTACAGGGCTACGAGCAGTACTTC
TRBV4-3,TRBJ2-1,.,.,CASSREERVQTEYSDNEQFF,TGCGCCAGCAGCCGAGAAGAAAGGGTCCAAACAGAGTATTCGGACAATGAGCAGTTCTTC
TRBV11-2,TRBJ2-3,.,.,CASSLAGRGKDTQYF,TGTGCCAGCAGCTTAGCGGGGCGGGGAAAAGATACGCAGTATTTT
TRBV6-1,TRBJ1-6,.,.,CASSEARGGRYNSPLHF,TGTGCCAGCAGTGAAGCTAGGGGGGGACGGTATAATTCACCCCTCCACTTT
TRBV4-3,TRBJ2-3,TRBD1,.,CASSQDPPQGAGDTQYF,TGCGCCAGCAGCCAAGACCCCCCGCAGGGGGCGGGAGATACGCAGTATTTT
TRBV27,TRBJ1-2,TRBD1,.,CASTLTGGMDYGYTF,TGTGCCAGCACCCTCACAGGGGGCATGGACTATGGCTACACCTTC
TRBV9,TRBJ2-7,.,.,CASSVGSGSYEQYF,TGTGCCAGCAGCGTAGGGTCAGGTTCCTACGAGCAGTACTTC
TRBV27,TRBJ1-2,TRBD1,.,CASRGTGDGYTF,TGTGCCAGCAGAGGGACAGGGGATGGCTACACCTTC
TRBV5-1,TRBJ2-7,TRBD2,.,CASSLELAGVSYEQYF,TGCGCCAGCAGCTTGGAGCTAGCGGGGGTATCCTACGAGCAGTACTTC
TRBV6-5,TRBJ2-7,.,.,CASSYPGSTYEQYF,TGTGCCAGCAGTTACCCTGGAAGTACCTACGAGCAGTACTTC
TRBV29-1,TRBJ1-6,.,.,CSVQVSGPNSPLHF,TGCAGCGTCCAAGTCTCGGGACCGAATTCACCCCTCCACTTT
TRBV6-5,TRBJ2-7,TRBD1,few,CASSSGQGYEQYF,TGTGCCAGCAGTTCGGGACAGGGCTACGAGCAGTACTTC
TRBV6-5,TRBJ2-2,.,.,CASSYHGTTNTGELFF,TGTGCCAGCAGTTATCATGGGACAACGAACACCGGGGAGCTGTTTTTT
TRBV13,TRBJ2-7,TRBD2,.,CASSSGSGAAEQYF,TGTGCCAGCAGCTCCGGCAGCGGGGCTGCCGAGCAGTACTTC
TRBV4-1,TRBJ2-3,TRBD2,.,CASTGPQRERLEDTQYF,TGCGCCAGCACGGGACCCCAGCGGGAGAGATTAGAGGATACGCAGTATTTT
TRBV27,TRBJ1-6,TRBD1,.,CASSLEGQDNSPLHF,TGTGCCAGCAGTTTGGAGGGACAGGATAATTCACCCCTCCACTTT